This is a list of T cell receptor beta chains from one sample in a study of blood T cell repertoires in COVID-19. The repertoire was sequenced with immunoSEQ multiplex PCR; TCRdb's copy has only in-frame clones and lacks some. The sample shows roughly 150,000 clones, around nine tenths of them seen only once. The sequencing sample was made of peripheral blood. These receptor sequences come from a man aged 45-60 years who had recovered from COVID-19. CDR3s include the opening cysteine and the closing phenylalanine or tryptophan. Fields, in order: clone size, J gene, V gene, D gene, CDR3 protein, CDR3 DNA. A D gene is named only where the DNA matches it firmly. Clone size is given for some rows only: seen once, a few or many times, or a class if the clone is expanded.

>-|TRBJ2-7|TRBV6-5|-
CASSYGRGGSYEQYF
TGTGCCAGCAGTTACGGGAGGGGGGGATCCTACGAGCAGTACTTC
>-|TRBJ2-1|TRBV19|-
CASTSGQGFSNEQFF
TGTGCCAGTACCTCGGGGCAGGGGTTTAGCAATGAGCAGTTCTTC
>-|TRBJ1-2|TRBV25-1|-
CASSDWGRYGYTF
TGTGCCAGCAGTGATTGGGGGCGCTATGGCTACACCTTC
>-|TRBJ2-7|TRBV7-9|-
CASSLTGSTNEQYF
TGTGCCAGCAGCTTAACAGGGTCAACCAACGAGCAGTACTTC
>-|TRBJ1-1|TRBV28|-
CASSFMGGTEAFF
TGTGCCAGCAGTTTTATGGGAGGCACTGAAGCTTTCTTT
>-|TRBJ2-2|TRBV19|TRBD1
CASSKGQGAARTGELFF
TGTGCCAGTAGTAAGGGACAGGGGGCAGCGAGAACCGGGGAGCTGTTTTTT
>-|TRBJ2-1|TRBV11-2|TRBD2
CASSWTSGGFDNEQFF
TGTGCCAGCAGCTGGACTAGCGGGGGGTTTGATAATGAGCAGTTCTTC
>-|TRBJ2-3|TRBV6-6|-
CASSPLASSTDTQYF
TGTGCCAGCAGCCCCCTAGCTTCAAGCACAGATACGCAGTATTTT
>-|TRBJ2-7|TRBV2|TRBD2
CASRIGLAGPYEQYF
TGTGCCAGCAGGATCGGACTAGCGGGCCCCTACGAGCAGTACTTC
>-|TRBJ2-2|TRBV7-9|-
CASSLGGRGRNTGELFF
TGTGCCAGCAGCTTAGGAGGGCGAGGGAGGAACACCGGGGAGCTGTTTTTT
>-|TRBJ2-2|TRBV3-1/TRBV3-2|TRBD2
CASSSGLAGGSNTGELFF
TGTGCCAGCAGCTCGGGACTAGCGGGAGGCTCGAACACCGGGGAGCTGTTTTTT
>-|TRBJ2-7|TRBV9|-
CASSVERAGGPWEQYF
TGTGCCAGCAGCGTAGAGCGGGCAGGGGGACCGTGGGAGCAGTACTTC
>-|TRBJ2-1|TRBV10-2|-
CASTPRGTATKEQFF
TGCGCCAGCACCCCTCGGGGGACGGCTACAAAGGAGCAGTTCTTC
>-|TRBJ1-4|TRBV7-8|-
CASTRGSNEKLFF
TGTGCCAGCACGAGAGGGTCTAATGAAAAACTGTTTTTT
>-|TRBJ1-1|TRBV7-9|-
CASSPTGSEAFF
TGTGCCAGCAGCCCGACGGGATCCGAAGCTTTCTTT
>-|TRBJ2-2|TRBV29-1|-
CSVQGHQGTNTGELFF
TGCAGCGTCCAAGGGCATCAGGGGACGAACACCGGGGAGCTGTTTTTT
>-|TRBJ2-1|TRBV7-2|TRBD2
CASSSSPGLANNEQFF
TGTGCCAGCAGCTCCTCTCCGGGACTAGCGAACAATGAGCAGTTCTTC
>-|TRBJ1-2|TRBV24-1|-
CATSDLTGYGYTF
TGTGCCACCAGTGACCTGACAGGATATGGCTACACCTTC
>-|TRBJ1-5|TRBV30|-
CAWSFRGLPVNQPQHF
TGTGCCTGGAGTTTCAGGGGCCTCCCGGTCAATCAGCCCCAGCATTTT
>-|TRBJ1-3|TRBV7-2|TRBD1
CASSPNRGTGNTIYF
TGTGCCAGCAGCCCGAACAGGGGAACGGGAAACACCATATATTTT
>-|TRBJ1-3|TRBV29-1|-
CSVAQGSGNTIYF
TGCAGCGTTGCACAGGGCTCTGGAAACACCATATATTTT
>-|TRBJ1-1|TRBV25-1|-
CASSELRGSTEAFF
TGTGCCAGCAGTGAACTTAGGGGTAGCACTGAAGCTTTCTTT
>once|TRBJ2-3|TRBV10-2|TRBD2
CASSTSGDTQYF
TGCGCCAGCAGCACTAGCGGAGATACGCAGTATTTT
>-|TRBJ1-5|TRBV14|-
CASSPPLLDQPQHF
TGTGCCAGCAGCCCCCCCCTCCTAGATCAGCCCCAGCATTTT
>-|TRBJ1-2|TRBV27|-
CASSFLGGGGYTF
TGTGCCAGCAGTTTTTTAGGGGGTGGGGGCTACACCTTC
>-|TRBJ2-1|TRBV29-1|-
CSVGTGVGGGNEQFF
TGCAGCGTTGGTACAGGGGTGGGAGGCGGCAATGAGCAGTTCTTC
>-|TRBJ1-3|TRBV7-2|-
CASSFRSGNTIYF
TGTGCCAGCAGCTTCCGCTCTGGAAACACCATATATTTT
>once|TRBJ1-6|TRBV18|-
CASSRLDNSPLHF
TGTGCCAGCTCACGTTTAGATAATTCACCCCTCCACTTT
>-|TRBJ2-1|TRBV7-3|TRBD2
CASSPRIAGSYNEQFF
TGTGCCAGCAGCCCCCGAATAGCGGGCTCCTACAATGAGCAGTTCTTC
>-|TRBJ2-5|TRBV6-2/TRBV6-3|-
CASSYSSTQETQYF
TGTGCCAGCAGTTACTCTTCGACTCAAGAGACCCAGTACTTC
>-|TRBJ2-3|TRBV4-2|-
CASSFSDTQYF
TGTGCCAGCAGTTTCTCAGATACGCAGTATTTT
>-|TRBJ1-1|TRBV5-1|-
CASSLVAGVSEAFF
TGCGCCAGCAGCTTGGTGGCAGGGGTGTCTGAAGCTTTCTTT
>-|TRBJ2-5|TRBV11-2|TRBD2
CASSPSGKETQYF
TGTGCCAGCAGCCCTAGCGGGAAAGAGACCCAGTACTTC
>once|TRBJ1-2|TRBV27|TRBD1
CASGVGQPNYGYTF
TGTGCCAGCGGGGTGGGACAGCCTAACTATGGCTACACCTTC
>once|TRBJ2-1|TRBV7-3|-
CASSPSMRSHQFF
TGTGCCAGCAGCCCGTCGATGAGATCCCATCAGTTCTTC
>-|TRBJ2-5|TRBV6-2/TRBV6-3|-
CASSYVRETQYF
TGTGCCAGCAGTTACGTCCGAGAGACCCAGTACTTC
>-|TRBJ1-2|TRBV3-1/TRBV3-2|-
CASSQAPGGYGYTF
TGTGCCAGCAGCCAGGCCCCCGGGGGCTATGGCTACACCTTC